A single sample gave rise to the 2 T cell receptor beta chains below, sequenced in a study of patients and donors after allogeneic stem cell transplantation. TCRdb used MiXCR to reprocess the RT-PCR reads, holding one entry per CDR3 protein. Among under 30,000 distinct CDR3 sequences listed, around 29% were seen once. Sequencing input: blood, either unsorted or a sorted T cell fraction (not recorded which). The receptors come from a human donor who was either an allogeneic HSCT recipient or a stem cell or donor lymphocyte infusion donor (not recorded which). It is not recorded whose cells these are; they may come from a transplant donor.

This clonotype was counted many times. V usage is TRBV4-3 and J usage is TRBJ1-6; TRBD1 aligns across 7 bases. Per germline, CDR1 LGHNA and CDR2 YSLEER. The junction had 3 bases not matched to a gene; V was cut back by 4 bases and J by 3 bases. This CDR3 has 15 amino acids. The CDR3 DNA follows: TGCGCCAGCAGCCTCAGGGGGGACTATAATTCACCCCTCCACTTT. Translation: CASSLRGDYNSPLHF.

This clonotype ranks as medium-sized. The chain uses TRBV27 and TRBJ1-4, with 8 bases that match TRBD1. J gave up 8 bases and V 6 bases, and 5 bases lay outside the gene matches. The CDR3 sequence is 13 residues long. Germline CDR1 and CDR2: MNHEY and SMNVEV (reference sequence). This chain's CDR3 is CASSSQGGEKLFF. The CDR3 nucleotides read TGTGCCAGCAGCTCACAGGGGGGCGAAAAACTGTTTTTT.